The clone carrying this TCR beta chain was observed at least ten times. This entry is derived from a study of T-cell reconstitution after alpha-beta-depleted transplantation in children. TCRbeta library preparation incorporated unique molecular identifiers. Using its own MiXCR run on the PCR reads, TCRdb lists one record per CDR3 protein. The sample carries roughly 200,000 distinct CDR3 sequences, just over 14% recorded once. V was pared by 9 bases and J by 3 bases, with 16 bases between. Germline V lookup: CDR1 SGHRS, CDR2 YFSETQ. The CDR3 spans 14 residues. This receptor was taken from a human donor who donated a stem cell graft to a child with acute lymphoblastic leukemia. The sample in question was PBMCs from the stem cell graft donor, obtained from the stem cell graft. The chain employs TRBV5-1 and TRBJ2-1; possibly TRBD2 for D (6 bases). CDR3 nucleotide sequence: TGCGCCATCCCCTGGGGGAGGCTCTACAATGAGCAGTTCTTC. Amino acid sequence: CAIPWGRLYNEQFF.